This TCR beta chain was sequenced during a study of CD8+CD57+ T cells in acquired aplastic anemia listed by TCRdb under 2018. Background on the whole study: DNA extracted from sorted CD4+ and CD8+ cells had a mean of around 3.3 ug, with a range of about 0.19 to 27.4 ug. Healthy donor samples averaged roughly 9.8 million reads for CD4+ and around 12 million for CD8+ cells.

In the germline V gene (reference sequence), CDR1 corresponds to LNHDA and CDR2 to SQIVND. The CDR3, cysteine through phenylalanine, is 16 amino acids long. Just the 48-base CDR3 DNA is kept, in frame starting at base 1. V and J are trimmed by 4 bases and 0 bases, and the gene matches miss 6 bases of the junction. TCR beta VDJ combination and CDR3 sequence profiling used genomic DNA as the template. TCR repertoire sequencing was run on an Illumina HiSeq 2000. Per the source publication's procedure: TRBV/TRBJ rearrangement plots, CDR3 size and DJ length profiles, and Simpson's diversity index were used to assess repertoires. The most abundant DNA sequence in the deep sequencing data was defined as the immunodominant clone. CDR3 amino acid sequences were checked for sharing between subjects and were compared against published repertoires and the VDJdb database. Starting from the raw public reads, TCRdb applied fastp trimming at Q25, assembled clones with MiXCR and retained in-frame beta chains. CDR3 protein sequences are deduplicated, and each keeps its most common genes and DNA. TCRdb's processing, not the authors', yielded these V and J calls. The sample table contains some 200,000 distinct CDR3 sequences; only one count was recorded for over 60% of them. The top ten clonotypes cover 25% to 30% of the sample.

This clonotype was observed many times. No cognate antigen has been identified for it. No much larger clonotype is one base removed from it; base qualities were not supplied. In this study, sorted CD4+ and CD8+ T cells from the blood of healthy subjects and of severe aplastic anemia patients had their TCR repertoires deep-sequenced. Ficoll-Paque density gradient centrifugation was used to isolate peripheral blood mononuclear cells. Before DNA extraction, CD4+ and CD8+ T cells were sorted by FACS or by magnetic beads. On the study overall, not on this receptor specifically: Although roughly 29 CD8+ CDR3 sequences were shared by patients and controls, these sequences appeared highly expressed in patients and within the immunodominant clones of patients. Patients and healthy controls showed no significant difference in CD8+ Simpson's diversity (P=0.060).

The source of this sequence is a human donor in good health. In this chain, TRBV19 is recombined with TRBJ1-5, and 7 junction bases match TRBD1. Sequenced: sorted CD4+, CD8+, or CD8+CD57+ T cells (not recorded which) from PBMCs. The nucleotide sequence reads TGTGCCAGTAGTAACAGGGGATTAAGTAGCAATCAGCCCCAGCATTTT. This sequence encodes CASSNRGLSSNQPQHF.